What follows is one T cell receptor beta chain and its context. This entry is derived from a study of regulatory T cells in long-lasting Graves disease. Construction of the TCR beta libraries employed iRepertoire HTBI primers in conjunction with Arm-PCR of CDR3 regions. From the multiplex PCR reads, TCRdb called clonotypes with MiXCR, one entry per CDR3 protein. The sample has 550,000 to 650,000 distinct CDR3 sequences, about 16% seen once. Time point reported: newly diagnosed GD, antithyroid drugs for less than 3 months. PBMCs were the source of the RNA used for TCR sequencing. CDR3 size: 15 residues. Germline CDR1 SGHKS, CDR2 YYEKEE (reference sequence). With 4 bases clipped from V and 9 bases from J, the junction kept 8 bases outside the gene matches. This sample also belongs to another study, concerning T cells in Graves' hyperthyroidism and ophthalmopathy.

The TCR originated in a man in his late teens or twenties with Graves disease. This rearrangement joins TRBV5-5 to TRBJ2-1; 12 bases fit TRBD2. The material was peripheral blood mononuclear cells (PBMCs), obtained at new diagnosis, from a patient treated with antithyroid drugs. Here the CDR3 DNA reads TGTGCCAGCAGCGGGGGGACTAGCGGGTTCAGTGAGCAGTTCTTC. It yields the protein CASSGGTSGFSEQFF.